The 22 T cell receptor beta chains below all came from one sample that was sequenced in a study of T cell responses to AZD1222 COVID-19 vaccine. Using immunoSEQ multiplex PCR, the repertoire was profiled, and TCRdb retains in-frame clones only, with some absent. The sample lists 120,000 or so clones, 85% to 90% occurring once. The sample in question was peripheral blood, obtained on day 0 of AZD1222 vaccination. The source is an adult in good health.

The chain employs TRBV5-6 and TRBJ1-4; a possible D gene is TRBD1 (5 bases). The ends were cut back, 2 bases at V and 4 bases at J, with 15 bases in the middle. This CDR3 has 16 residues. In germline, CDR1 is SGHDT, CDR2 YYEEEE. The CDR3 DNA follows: TGTGCCAGCAGCTTCCGCTCACAGGTGAATAATGAAAAACTGTTTTTT. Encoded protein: CASSFRSQVNNEKLFF.

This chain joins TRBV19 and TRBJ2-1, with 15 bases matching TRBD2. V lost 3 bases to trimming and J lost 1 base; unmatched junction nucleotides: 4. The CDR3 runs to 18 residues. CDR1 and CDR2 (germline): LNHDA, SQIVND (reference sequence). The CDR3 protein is CASSMGLAGGQSYNEQFF. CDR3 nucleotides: TGTGCCAGTAGTATGGGACTAGCGGGAGGCCAATCCTACAATGAGCAGTTCTTC.

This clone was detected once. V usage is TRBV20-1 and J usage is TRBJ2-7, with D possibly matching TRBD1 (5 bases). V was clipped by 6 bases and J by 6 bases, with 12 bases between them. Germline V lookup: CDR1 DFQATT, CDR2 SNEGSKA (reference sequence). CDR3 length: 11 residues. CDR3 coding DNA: TGCAGTGCCCCCAACAGGCGCGAGCAGTACTTC. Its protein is CSAPNRREQYF.

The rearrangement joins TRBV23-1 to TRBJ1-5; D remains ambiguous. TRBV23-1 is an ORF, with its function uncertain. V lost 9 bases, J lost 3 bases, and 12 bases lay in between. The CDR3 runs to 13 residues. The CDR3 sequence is CASMGRVNQPQHF. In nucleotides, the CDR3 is TGCGCCAGTATGGGCAGAGTCAATCAGCCCCAGCATTTT.

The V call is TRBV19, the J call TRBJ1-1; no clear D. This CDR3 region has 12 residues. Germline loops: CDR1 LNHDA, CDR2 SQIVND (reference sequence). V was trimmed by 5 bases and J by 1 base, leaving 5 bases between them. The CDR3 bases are TGTGCCAGTAGTCTCGGGAACACTGAAGCTTTCTTT. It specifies CASSLGNTEAFF.

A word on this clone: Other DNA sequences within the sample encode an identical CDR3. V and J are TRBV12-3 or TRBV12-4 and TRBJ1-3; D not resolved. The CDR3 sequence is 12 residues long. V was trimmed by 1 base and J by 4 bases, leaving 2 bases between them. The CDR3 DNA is TGTGCCAGCAGTTTAGGAGGAAACACCATATATTTT. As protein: CASSLGGNTIYF.

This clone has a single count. CDR3 residues: CASSRRGGLHGTDTQYF. The CDR3 coding sequence is TGTGCCAGCAGCCGGCGGGGGGGCCTTCACGGCACAGATACGCAGTATTTT. The chain is built from TRBV7-9 and TRBJ2-3; 9 nucleotides agree with TRBD2. This CDR3 comprises 17 residues. CDR1 is SEHNR and CDR2 is FQNEAQ in the germline V gene (reference sequence). J lost 1 base, V lost 5 bases, and 10 bases had no gene match.

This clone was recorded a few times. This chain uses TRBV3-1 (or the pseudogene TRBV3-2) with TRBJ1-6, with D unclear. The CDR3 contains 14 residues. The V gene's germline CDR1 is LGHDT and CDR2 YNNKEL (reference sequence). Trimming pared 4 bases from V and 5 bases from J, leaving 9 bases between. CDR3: CASSLRANNSPLHF. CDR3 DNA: TGTGCCAGCAGCCTTCGGGCGAATAATTCACCCCTCCACTTT.

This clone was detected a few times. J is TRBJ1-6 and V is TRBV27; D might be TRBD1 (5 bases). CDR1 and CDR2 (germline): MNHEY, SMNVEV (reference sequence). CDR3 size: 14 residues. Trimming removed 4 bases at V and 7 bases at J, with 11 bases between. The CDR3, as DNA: TGTGCCAGCAGTTCGGGGGGAACGAATTCACCCCTCCACTTT. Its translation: CASSSGGTNSPLHF.

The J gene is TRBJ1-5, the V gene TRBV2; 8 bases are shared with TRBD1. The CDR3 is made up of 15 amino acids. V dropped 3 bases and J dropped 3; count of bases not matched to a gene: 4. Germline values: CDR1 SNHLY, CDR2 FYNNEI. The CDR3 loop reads CASSEQGASNQPQHF. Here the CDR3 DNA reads TGTGCCAGCAGTGAGCAGGGGGCTTCCAATCAGCCCCAGCATTTT.

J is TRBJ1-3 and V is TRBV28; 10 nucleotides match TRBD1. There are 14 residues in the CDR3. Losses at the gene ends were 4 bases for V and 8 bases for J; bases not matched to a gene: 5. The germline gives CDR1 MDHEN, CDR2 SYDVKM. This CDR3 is CASSWGQGRDTIYF. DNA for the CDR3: TGTGCCAGCAGTTGGGGACAGGGGAGGGACACCATATATTTT.

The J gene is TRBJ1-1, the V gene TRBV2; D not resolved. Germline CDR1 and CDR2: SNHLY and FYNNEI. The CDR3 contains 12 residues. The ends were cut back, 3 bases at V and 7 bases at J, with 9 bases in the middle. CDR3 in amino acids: CASSEFQNEAFF. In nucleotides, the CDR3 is TGTGCCAGCAGTGAGTTTCAGAATGAAGCTTTCTTT.

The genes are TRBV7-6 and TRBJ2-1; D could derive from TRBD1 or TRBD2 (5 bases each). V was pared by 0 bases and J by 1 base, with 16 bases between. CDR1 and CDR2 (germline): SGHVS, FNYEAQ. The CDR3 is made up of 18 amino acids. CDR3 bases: TGTGCCAGCAGCTTAGCCGGTGGGGGTAAGGTATCCTACAATGAGCAGTTCTTC. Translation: CASSLAGGGKVSYNEQFF.

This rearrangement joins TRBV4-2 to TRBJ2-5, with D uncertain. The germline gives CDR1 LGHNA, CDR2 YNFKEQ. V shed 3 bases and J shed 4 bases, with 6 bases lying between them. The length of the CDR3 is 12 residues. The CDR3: CASSQPGETQYF. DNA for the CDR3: TGTGCCAGCAGCCAGCCTGGAGAGACCCAGTACTTC.

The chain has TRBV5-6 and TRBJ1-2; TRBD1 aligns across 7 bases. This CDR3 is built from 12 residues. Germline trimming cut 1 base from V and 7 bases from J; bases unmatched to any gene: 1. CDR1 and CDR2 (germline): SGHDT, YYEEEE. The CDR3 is CASSLTGVGYTF. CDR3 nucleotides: TGTGCCAGCAGCTTGACAGGGGTTGGCTACACCTTC.

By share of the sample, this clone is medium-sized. DNA of the CDR3: TGTGCCAGCAGTCCAAGGGGACTGAGGGAAGGCTACACCTTC. As protein: CASSPRGLREGYTF. The genes are TRBV6-5 and TRBJ1-2; maybe TRBD1 (5 bases). This CDR3 is built from 14 residues. Germline CDR1 and CDR2: MNHEY and SVGAGI. V lost 5 bases to trimming and J lost 8 bases, with 18 bases between them.

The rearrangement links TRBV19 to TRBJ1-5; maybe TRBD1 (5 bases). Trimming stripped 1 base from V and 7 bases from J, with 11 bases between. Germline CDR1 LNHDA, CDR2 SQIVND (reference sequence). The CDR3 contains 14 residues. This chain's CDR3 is CASSIGQTQQPQHF. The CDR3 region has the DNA TGTGCCAGTAGTATAGGACAGACACAACAGCCCCAGCATTTT.

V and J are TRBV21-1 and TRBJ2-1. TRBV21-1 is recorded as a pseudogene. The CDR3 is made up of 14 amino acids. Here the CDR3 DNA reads TGTGCCAGCAGCGGGTTGCTGGGTAAGAATGAGCAGTTCTTC. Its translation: CASSGLLGKNEQFF.

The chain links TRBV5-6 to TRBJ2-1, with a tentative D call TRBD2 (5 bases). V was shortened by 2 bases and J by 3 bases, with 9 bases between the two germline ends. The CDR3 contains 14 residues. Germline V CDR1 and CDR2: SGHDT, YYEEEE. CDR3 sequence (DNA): TGTGCCAGCAGCTTTTGGACTCTCTACAATGAGCAGTTCTTC. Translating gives CASSFWTLYNEQFF.

CDR3 region: CASSTGRGTNEKLFF. The DNA of the CDR3 is TGTGCCAGTAGTACGGGACGAGGAACTAATGAAAAACTGTTTTTT. J is TRBJ1-4 and V is TRBV19; tentative D call: TRBD1 (5 bases). Trimming took off 4 bases at V and 1 base at J, with 10 bases between the two ends. The CDR3 runs 15 residues. Germline V gene lookup returns CDR1 LNHDA and CDR2 SQIVND (reference sequence).

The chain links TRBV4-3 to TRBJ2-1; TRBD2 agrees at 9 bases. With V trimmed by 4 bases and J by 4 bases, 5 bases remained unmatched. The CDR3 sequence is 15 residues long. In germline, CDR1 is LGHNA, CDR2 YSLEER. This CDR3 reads CASSPGAGGYNEQFF. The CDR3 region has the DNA TGCGCCAGCAGCCCGGGTGCGGGAGGGTACAATGAGCAGTTCTTC.

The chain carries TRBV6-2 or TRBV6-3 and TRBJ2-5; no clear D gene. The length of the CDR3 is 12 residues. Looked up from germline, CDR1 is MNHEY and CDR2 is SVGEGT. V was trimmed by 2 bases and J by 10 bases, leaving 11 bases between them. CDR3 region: CASSYRVWDQYF. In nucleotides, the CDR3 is TGTGCCAGCAGTTACAGGGTTTGGGACCAGTACTTC.